Below, 18 T cell receptor beta chains from the same sample are listed, as sequenced in a study of CD8 T cells in ankylosing spondylitis. TCRdb called the 5' RACE reads again in MiXCR, with one record for every CDR3 protein. There are 250,000 to 400,000 distinct CDR3 sequences in the sample; around 10% occur only once, and roughly 9.5% lies in the top ten. The source material was blood, either unsorted or a sorted T cell fraction (not recorded which). These receptors all stem from a female donor with ankylosing spondylitis or in good health (not recorded which).

At least ten counts were recorded for this clonotype. The rearrangement joins TRBV7-2 to TRBJ2-1, with TRBD1 matching over 9 bases. Per the germline V gene, CDR1 is SGHTA and CDR2 is FQGNSA. This CDR3 contains 15 residues. The junction had 10 bases not matched to a gene; V was cut back by 5 bases and J by 8 bases. The CDR3 region has the DNA TGTGCCAGCAGCCTAGGGGACAGGGAGAATGATGAGCAGTTCTTC. This encodes CASSLGDRENDEQFF.

Concerning this clonotype: A much larger clone lies a single base off, so this may be a read error. This chain connects TRBV20-1 to TRBJ1-4; 9 positions match TRBD1. CDR1 and CDR2 (germline): DFQATT, SNEGSKA (reference sequence). The CDR3 loop spans 14 amino acids. The DNA for the CDR3 is TGCAGAGCCTACCCGGGACAGGGACATGAAAAACTGTTTTTT. This gives the protein CRAYPGQGHEKLFF.

The sample holds a few counts of this clonotype. This chain joins TRBV6-1 and TRBJ1-5; D unclear. V lost 3 bases to trimming and J lost 0 bases, with 9 bases between them. CDR3 length equals 15 residues. Germline values: CDR1 MNHNS, CDR2 SASEGT. CDR3 nucleotide sequence: TGTGCCAGCAGTGAGGCAGGTCATAGCAATCAGCCCCAGCATTTT. Translated: CASSEAGHSNQPQHF.

This clonotype was observed a few times. V gene TRBV12-3 or TRBV12-4 combines with J gene TRBJ2-3, with D perhaps matching TRBD2 (5 bases). CDR3 length equals 14 residues. The germline V and J ends were trimmed by 5 bases and 0 bases, with 9 bases remaining between them. CDR3 loop: CASSHGVSTDTQYF. The CDR3 nucleotides are TGTGCCAGCAGTCACGGGGTTAGCACAGATACGCAGTATTTT.

There are many counts of this clonotype. The V and J genes are TRBV28 and TRBJ2-1; 8 bases line up with TRBD2. This CDR3 region has 15 residues. From germline, CDR1 is MDHEN and CDR2 SYDVKM. Trimming took 6 bases from V and 3 from J; bases not matched to a gene: 7. The CDR3 spells CASRESGGVYNEQFF. For the CDR3, the DNA is TGTGCCAGCAGGGAGAGCGGGGGTGTCTACAATGAGCAGTTCTTC. The full variable domain, completed using reference TRBV28 and TRBJ2-1, is DVKVTQSSRYLVKRTGEKVFLECVQDMDHENMFWYRQDPGLGLRLIYFSYDVKMKEKGDIPEGYSVSREKKERFSLILESASTNQTSMYLCASRESGGVYNEQFFGPGTRLTVL.

This clonotype was counted a few times. The genes are TRBV14 and TRBJ2-1; D not certain. The CDR3 is 11 residues long. Trimming removed 2 bases from V and 9 bases from J, with 5 bases in between. Germline lookup yields CDR1 SGHDN and CDR2 FVKESK. CDR3 sequence (DNA): TGTGCCAGCAGCCAAAGGGCTGAGCAGTTCTTC. Its protein product is CASSQRAEQFF.

This clonotype was seen repeatedly, ten times or more. The V gene is TRBV27, the J gene TRBJ1-4; the D is unclear. This CDR3 has 16 residues. Deletions cut 1 base from V and 7 bases from J, with 16 bases between. The germline V gene encodes CDR1 MNHEY and CDR2 SMNVEV (reference sequence). The CDR3 DNA reads TGTGCCAGCAGTTTATATTACGGCGGTAGTGGTGAAAAACTGTTTTTT. Its translation is CASSLYYGGSGEKLFF.

This clonotype was counted between two and nine times. The chain has TRBV15 and TRBJ2-2; 7 bases fit TRBD2. Trimming took 11 bases from V and 9 from J; bases not matched to a gene: 12. Germline-derived CDR1 and CDR2 are LNHNV and YYDKDF (reference sequence). The CDR3 has 13 residues. Here the CDR3 reads CASGRGMVRELFF. Here the CDR3 DNA reads TGTGCCTCTGGGCGGGGGATGGTCCGGGAGCTGTTTTTT.

This chain links TRBV15 with TRBJ2-7; 9 nucleotides align to TRBD2. Germline trimming cut 0 bases from V and 7 bases from J; bases unmatched to any gene: 7. The germline V gene encodes CDR1 LNHNV and CDR2 YYDKDF (reference sequence). The CDR3 runs 15 residues. The CDR3 reads CATSREAGGRLEQYF. The DNA for the CDR3 is TGTGCCACCAGCAGAGAGGCGGGAGGGCGGTTAGAGCAGTACTTC.

This clonotype has a count of ten or more. The rearrangement joins TRBV10-2 to TRBJ2-7; D is uncertain. CDR3 length: 13 residues. Germline CDR1 WSHSY, CDR2 SAAADI. V was pared by 0 bases and J by 6 bases, with 9 bases between. The DNA of the CDR3 is TGCGCCAGCAGTGAGTCGGGTTACTCCGAGCAGTACTTC. It translates to CASSESGYSEQYF.

This clonotype has ten or more counts. This chain joins TRBV11-2 and TRBJ2-1; no definite D call. In germline, CDR1 is SGHAT, CDR2 FQNNGV. Trimming shortened V by 2 bases and J by 4 bases, and 21 bases separated the two germline ends. The CDR3 covers 18 residues. The CDR3 DNA reads TGTGCCAGCAGCTTATTCCCCTCGCTGGGAACACTGTACAATGAGCAGTTCTTC. Protein product: CASSLFPSLGTLYNEQFF.

This clonotype was counted only a few times. The chain employs TRBV11-1 and TRBJ2-7, with 14 positions matching TRBD2. J gave up 4 bases and V 4 bases, and 12 bases lay outside the gene matches. The CDR3 is 18 residues long. The germline gives CDR1 SGHAT, CDR2 FQDESV (reference sequence). This chain's CDR3 is CASSSQSGTSGSRYEQYF. The DNA of the CDR3 is TGTGCCAGCAGCTCCCAATCCGGGACTAGCGGGAGTCGATACGAGCAGTACTTC. Drawing the rest from reference TRBV11-1 and TRBJ2-7, the complete variable domain is EAEVAQSPRYKITEKSQAVAFWCDPISGHATLYWYRQILGQGPELLVQFQDESVVDDSQLPKDRFSAERLKGVDSTLKIQPAELGDSAMYLCASSSQSGTSGSRYEQYFGPGTRLTVT.

This clonotype was counted a few times. This rearrangement joins TRBV10-3 to TRBJ2-7; a possible D gene is TRBD2 (5 bases). Germline V gene lookup returns CDR1 ENHRY and CDR2 SYGVKD. The CDR3 contains 17 residues. V lost 3 bases, J lost 2 bases, and 20 bases lay in between. The CDR3 bases are TGTGCCATCAGTGAATATTATGGTCTCGGAGGAACCTACGAGCAGTACTTC. The encoded protein is CAISEYYGLGGTYEQYF.

This clonotype has only one observation. One end of the junction varies from germline; a read error may be responsible. V and J are TRBV20-1 and TRBJ2-7; D not certain. This CDR3 is 15 amino acids long. CDR1 and CDR2 (germline): DFQATT, SNEGSKA (reference sequence). The CDR3 is CSAREASWSSYAQYF. The CDR3 DNA reads as TGCAGTGCTAGAGAGGCCTCCTGGAGCTCCTACGCGCAGTACTTC.

V and J are TRBV28 and TRBJ1-5; unclear D gene. Germline-derived CDR1 and CDR2 are MDHEN and SYDVKM. V was cut by 4 bases and J by 12 bases, with 13 bases left in between. The CDR3 spans 12 residues. DNA for the CDR3: TGTGCCAGCAGTTACCCCGAATTAGTCCAGCATTTT. This gives the protein CASSYPELVQHF.

In its sample, this clonotype was seen a few times. J is TRBJ1-1 and V is TRBV12-3 or TRBV12-4; D unclear. Deletions cut 6 bases from V and 1 base from J, with 9 bases between. The CDR3 totals 13 residues. The CDR3 protein is CASRLTWNTEAFF. For the CDR3, the DNA is TGTGCCAGCAGGTTGACTTGGAACACTGAAGCTTTCTTT.

This clonotype showed up just once. One base away lies a much larger clone, so this may be a sequencing read error. The chain joins TRBV28 to TRBJ2-3; 10 positions agree with TRBD2. Germline values: CDR1 MDHEN, CDR2 SYDVKM. CDR3 length equals 16 residues. Losses at the gene ends were 3 bases for V and 4 bases for J; bases not matched to a gene: 7. CDR3 DNA sequence: TGTGCCAGCAGTTTGGTACAGCGGGGGGGGGCAGATACGCAGTATTTT. As protein: CASSLVQRGGADTQYF.

This sequence joins TRBV6-5 and TRBJ1-2, with TRBD1 identical over 8 bases. Trimming removed 2 bases from V and 8 bases from J; junction bases left unmatched: 10. The germline CDR1 and CDR2 sequences are MNHEY and SVGAGI. The CDR3 has 15 residues. The CDR3 region is CASSYLTGEFAGYTF. In DNA, the CDR3 is TGTGCCAGCAGTTACCTGACAGGGGAATTCGCGGGCTACACCTTC.